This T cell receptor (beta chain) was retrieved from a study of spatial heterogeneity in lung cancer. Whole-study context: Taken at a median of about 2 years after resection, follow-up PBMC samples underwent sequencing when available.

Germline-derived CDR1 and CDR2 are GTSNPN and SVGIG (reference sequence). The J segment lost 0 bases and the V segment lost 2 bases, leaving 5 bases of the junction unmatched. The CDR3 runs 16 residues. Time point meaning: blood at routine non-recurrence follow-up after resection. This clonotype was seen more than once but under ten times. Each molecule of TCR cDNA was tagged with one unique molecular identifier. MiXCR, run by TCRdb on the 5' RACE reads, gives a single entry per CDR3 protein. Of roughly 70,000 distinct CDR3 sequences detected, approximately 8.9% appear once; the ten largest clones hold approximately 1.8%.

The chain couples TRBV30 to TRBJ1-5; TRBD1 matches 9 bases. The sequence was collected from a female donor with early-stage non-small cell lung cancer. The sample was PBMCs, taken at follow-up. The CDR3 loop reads CAWSTGTGFSNQPQHF. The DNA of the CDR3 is TGTGCCTGGAGTACCGGGACAGGGTTTAGCAATCAGCCCCAGCATTTT.